This is a list of T cell receptor beta chains from one sample in a study of cytotoxic CD8 clonotypes in ibrutinib-treated CLL. The protocol was immunoSEQ multiplex PCR, while the TCRdb copy is restricted to in-frame clones and leaves out a portion. The sample has about 160,000 clones; about four fifths are singletons. The material was PBMCs, obtained after 24 months of ibrutinib treatment. Every receptor here comes from a human donor with chronic lymphocytic leukemia. Each CDR3 is given with its conserved first and last residue. D genes are given only for firm matches.

CDR3,V,D
CASSIGTKGAAGANVLTF,TRBV19,TRBD1
CASSPSGTTTDTQYF,TRBV11-2,TRBD2
CASSRVYHGYTF,TRBV7-3,-
CTSSQENWSEQFF,TRBV1,-
CASSLTSGKYEQYF,TRBV5-4,TRBD2
CASSLQAGLAGVTDTQYF,TRBV7-9,TRBD2
CASSLTSGGAHEQFF,TRBV7-9,TRBD2
CASSLGTQREAFF,TRBV7-3,-
CASSLGQGANQPQHF,TRBV7-8,TRBD1
CASSLGTSGIGGQFF,TRBV7-3,TRBD2
CASSVLADEQFF,TRBV9,-
CASSQRGTAPNYGYTF,TRBV13,-
CASSLEAGLADNEQFF,TRBV7-2,TRBD2
CASSLEMAGAEAFF,TRBV5-6,-
CATSRRTGDNYGYTF,TRBV15,TRBD1
CASSNPGQGAGQYF,TRBV9,TRBD1
CASSSPGEGSYNEQFF,TRBV28,TRBD2
CASIPGLGGEQYF,TRBV6-5,TRBD2
CAWWGGPGAFF,TRBV30,-
CASSPRGQGYEQYF,TRBV7-8,TRBD1
CASSLNAGAGQPQHF,TRBV7-8,-
CASSPFGVSYNSPLHF,TRBV18,-
CASRQAPNYGYTF,TRBV28,-
CASEGAGRLGNEQFF,TRBV9,-
CASRKDEAFF,TRBV19,-
CASSPGSSTNEKLFF,TRBV9,-
CASSHGYTGGTGELFF,TRBV4-2,-
CASSLAVDGTANYGYTF,TRBV5-1,-
CASSVGGVEGEAFF,TRBV9,-
CASSFRQHGQYF,TRBV28,-
CASRRSGITDNEQFF,TRBV2,-
CASGAGVTDTQYF,TRBV30,TRBD2
CASSFGWTANEQYF,TRBV28,-
CASSLTGQTEAFF,TRBV7-3,-
CAISERVGSQHF,TRBV10-3,-
CASSSFDRAEGYTF,TRBV11-2,TRBD1
CASRPGQGGTGELFF,TRBV11-2,TRBD1
CASSSRAGTGGTNTGELFF,TRBV19,TRBD1
CASSLTSTSAYNEQFF,TRBV9,-
CASSGRQGVDTQYF,TRBV5-1,TRBD1
CASSFRAGVAYEQYF,TRBV5-1,-
CAWSSRVGRNNYGYTF,TRBV30,-
CASSFSGTGANGYTF,TRBV5-1,TRBD1
CASSIDLGRTGSSNQPQHF,TRBV19,TRBD1